A selection of T cell receptor beta chains follows, all from one sample in a study of blood T cells in healthy people across ages. One entry per CDR3 protein, called by TCRdb with MiXCR from the 5' RACE reads. The table lists some 1,500,000 distinct CDR3 sequences, about 42% of them singletons. Sequenced: blood. Receptor source: a woman younger than 35 in good health. The CDR3 runs from the conserved cysteine through the conserved F or W.

v_call cdr3_length cdr3_aa
TRBV2 12 CASRQDQETQYF
TRBV5-1 15 CASTLFRGANEKLFF
TRBV20-1 12 CSGVRGGETQYF
TRBV7-6 14 CASSLSRGLETQYF
TRBV4-2 16 CASSQGLAGGYTEQYF
TRBV4-1 17 CASSQTGEGGEHYGYTF
TRBV7-6 14 CASSLERANNEQFF
TRBV7-2 13 CASSQDHNTEAFF
TRBV4-3 16 CASSQDVASRIYEQYF
TRBV6-2/TRBV6-3 15 CASSYPLRGRDEQYF
TRBV20-1 14 CGAPYGQLNTEAFF
TRBV27 15 CASSYRGRSEYGYTF
TRBV7-2 13 CASTQTGRDGYTF
TRBV7-2 17 CASSLFPGTAVGDEQFF
TRBV7-2 15 CASSSAGTVSYEQYF
TRBV12-3/TRBV12-4 15 CASSLFAAATGELFF
TRBV20-1 13 CSASQSPKNIQYF
TRBV20-1 13 CSAPGTGRTEAFF
TRBV20-1 15 CSAPLGYTGGDTQYF
TRBV12-3/TRBV12-4 14 CASSVAGGRDEQFF
TRBV20-1 15 CSARKLAGGPGELFF
TRBV12-3/TRBV12-4 14 CASSFRDRGHGYTF
TRBV27 16 CASSTPSSGLDYEQYF
TRBV10-3 13 CAISRQGSEKLFF
TRBV20-1 18 CSARDQRGIATGTDTQYF
TRBV6-2/TRBV6-3 16 CASSQPTGQGIYEQYF
TRBV12-3/TRBV12-4 14 CASSLGHHSYEQYF
TRBV7-2 13 CASSLVAGNEQYF
TRBV6-6 14 CASSYSEAATEAFF
TRBV20-1 15 CSARARLAGTYEQYF
TRBV29-1 17 CSVEGDLASGTDNEQFF
TRBV4-1 15 CASSPYPVSGNTIYF
TRBV20-1 15 CSARDPRTSYNEQFF
TRBV20-1 15 CSARGSGRGSYEQYF
TRBV12-3/TRBV12-4 13 CASSRLVTDTQYF
TRBV3-1 12 CASERTGLTQYF
TRBV4-3 20 CASSHQFGGLAGSSYNEQFF
TRBV15 16 CATSRDRGAVNEKLFF
TRBV25-1 14 CASSEIPGTYEQYF
TRBV15 15 CATSRDLYTRYGYTF
TRBV6-6 15 CASSYYPVSNQPQHF
TRBV7-2 14 CASSLTRAYNEQFF
TRBV18 16 CASSLRDTSLNTEAFF
TRBV20-1 15 CSANRLAGGDNEQYF
TRBV3-1 16 CASSQRKLAGTDTQYF
TRBV12-3/TRBV12-4 15 CASSLVQGVLETQYF
TRBV3-1 15 CASSWASGSYNEQFF
TRBV6-6 13 CASTESMNTEAFF
TRBV2 15 CASSLQGLGEETQYF
TRBV11-1 13 CASSYYSGNEQYF
TRBV20-1 14 CSARVSGVLNEQFF
TRBV7-9 17 CASSATSGRAPSYEQYF